Below are 25 T cell receptor beta chains sequenced from a single sample in a study of blood T cell repertoires in COVID-19. Repertoires were generated with immunoSEQ multiplex PCR, while TCRdb's copy carries only in-frame clones and drops some. The sample records around 500,000 clones, roughly 85% being singletons. The sample consisted of peripheral blood. The receptors derive from a human donor in a cohort sampled during active COVID-19.

This rearrangement joins TRBV9 to TRBJ2-1, with 10 bases aligning to TRBD2. Germline CDR1 SGDLS, CDR2 YYNGEE. V dropped 0 bases and J dropped 5; count of bases not matched to a gene: 2. The CDR3 has 15 amino acids. DNA for the CDR3: TGTGCCAGCAGCGTAGGAGCGGGAGGGCACAATGAGCAGTTCTTC. As protein: CASSVGAGGHNEQFF.

V and J are TRBV14 and TRBJ2-7; TRBD1 matches at 9 bases. Trimming removed 3 bases from V and 1 base from J; junction bases left unmatched: 4. The CDR3 is 15 amino acids. CDR1 SGHDN and CDR2 FVKESK come from the germline V gene. The CDR3 loop is CASSHQDRGSYEQYF. The DNA for the CDR3 is TGTGCCAGCAGCCACCAGGACAGGGGATCCTACGAGCAGTACTTC.

The chain has TRBV6-5 and TRBJ2-2; TRBD1 matches 7 bases. Trimming cost V 6 bases and J 6 bases; bases outside gene matches: 10. This CDR3 spans 15 amino acids. Germline CDR1 MNHEY, CDR2 SVGAGI. CDR3 sequence: CASSRMTGSSGELFF. The CDR3 region has the DNA TGTGCCAGCAGCCGAATGACAGGGTCATCCGGGGAGCTGTTTTTT.

The genes are TRBV2 and TRBJ2-5; no clear D gene. Per germline, CDR1 SNHLY and CDR2 FYNNEI. There are 13 residues in the CDR3. V shed 4 bases and J shed 1 base, with 7 bases lying between them. CDR3 sequence (DNA): TGTGCCAGCAGTGCTGTCAGCCAAGAGACCCAGTACTTC. Amino acid sequence: CASSAVSQETQYF.

The chain links TRBV5-6 to TRBJ2-1; unclear D gene. Trimming cost V 1 base and J 3 bases, with 5 bases left between them. This CDR3 region has 13 residues. The germline gives CDR1 SGHDT, CDR2 YYEEEE. The CDR3 coding sequence is TGTGCCAGCAGCTTGTCTAACTACAATGAGCAGTTCTTC. It is translated as CASSLSNYNEQFF. Using reference TRBV5-6 and TRBJ2-1 for the parts outside the CDR3, the full variable domain is DAGVTQSPTHLIKTRGQQVTLRCSPKSGHDTVSWYQQALGQGPQFIFQYYEEEERQRGNFPDRFSGHQFPNYSSELNVNALLLGDSALYLCASSLSNYNEQFFGPGTRLTVL.

This sequence joins TRBV9 and TRBJ1-2; 7 bases align to TRBD1. V shed 4 bases and J 6 bases; nucleotides not matched to a gene: 15. Germline V gene lookup returns CDR1 SGDLS and CDR2 YYNGEE. This CDR3 has 16 residues. The CDR3 reads CASSYNTGAGGDGYTF. For the CDR3, the DNA is TGTGCCAGCAGCTACAATACAGGGGCCGGAGGGGATGGCTACACCTTC. Variable domain in full (rest from reference TRBV9 and TRBJ1-2): DSGVTQTPKHLITATGQRVTLRCSPRSGDLSVYWYQQSLDQGLQFLIQYYNGEERAKGNILERFSAQQFPDLHSELNLSSLELGDSALYFCASSYNTGAGGDGYTFGSGTRLTVV.

V gene TRBV6-5 combines with J gene TRBJ1-3; tentatively, D is TRBD1 (5 bases). V was clipped by 10 bases and J by 2 bases, with 9 bases between them. The CDR3 runs to 12 residues. CDR1 is MNHEY, CDR2 SVGAGI, per germline. For the CDR3, the DNA is TGTGCCACCTCGGACACTGGAAACACCATATATTTT. Its protein product is CATSDTGNTIYF.

The chain recombines TRBV18 with TRBJ2-7; D perhaps matches TRBD2 (6 bases). Trimming pared 2 bases from V and 6 bases from J, leaving 8 bases between. Germline V CDR1 and CDR2: KGHSH, LQKENI. This CDR3 is 12 amino acids long. The CDR3 nucleotides read TGTGCCAGCTCACCAGGAGGGGTCGAGCAGTACTTC. Residues: CASSPGGVEQYF.

This sequence joins TRBV29-1 and TRBJ1-1, with D tentatively TRBD1 (5 bases). Germline V lookup: CDR1 SQVTM, CDR2 ANQGSEA. CDR3 length: 14 amino acids. Trimming removed 0 bases from V and 4 bases from J, with 12 bases in between. For the CDR3, the DNA is TGCAGCGTTGAAGATCGGTTCGGGGGCACTGAAGCTTTCTTT. It specifies CSVEDRFGGTEAFF.

V is TRBV4-3 and J is TRBJ2-2; 10 nucleotides align to TRBD2. The CDR3 length is 18 residues. With 1 base clipped from V and 3 bases from J, the junction kept 8 bases outside the gene matches. Germline CDR1 and CDR2: LGHNA and YSLEER. The CDR3 DNA sequence: TGCGCCAGCAGCCAAGTGGCAGCGGGAGGGCCAGACACCGGGGAGCTGTTTTTT. Amino acids: CASSQVAAGGPDTGELFF.

The chain carries TRBV7-9 and TRBJ1-1, with 8 bases aligning to TRBD1. Germline-derived CDR1 and CDR2 are SEHNR and FQNEAQ (reference sequence). The trim removed 5 bases at V and 7 bases at J, leaving 9 bases unmatched. The CDR3 is made up of 14 amino acids. Written as DNA, the CDR3 is TGTGCCAGCAGCGATCTGACAGGGGCCCTTGAAGCTTTCTTT. Amino acids: CASSDLTGALEAFF.

The chain uses TRBV7-9 and TRBJ2-3; TRBD2 matches at 11 bases. The CDR3 is made up of 16 amino acids. V lost 5 bases, J lost 1 base, and 5 bases stayed unmatched. CDR1 and CDR2 from the germline V gene are SEHNR and FQNEAQ (reference sequence). The CDR3 loop is CASSTGLAAGTDTQYF. In DNA, the CDR3 is TGTGCCAGCAGCACGGGACTAGCGGCTGGCACAGATACGCAGTATTTT.

The chain is built from TRBV19 and TRBJ2-3, with TRBD1 matching 8 bases. The length of the CDR3 is 12 residues. With V trimmed by 7 bases and J by 6 bases, 3 bases remained unmatched. CDR1 and CDR2 from the germline V gene are LNHDA and SQIVND (reference sequence). Here the CDR3 reads CASNNRGDTQYF. The CDR3 nucleotides are TGTGCCAGTAACAACAGGGGGGATACGCAGTATTTT.

Comment on this clone: The identical CDR3 is also encoded by other nucleotide sequences in the sample. The V call is TRBV27, the J call TRBJ1-2, with 7 bases lining up with TRBD1. The CDR3 runs 15 residues. The germline V gene encodes CDR1 MNHEY and CDR2 SMNVEV (reference sequence). V gave up 0 bases and J gave up 4 bases; unmatched junction bases: 5. Here the CDR3 DNA reads TGTGCCAGCAGTTTATCCCCGGGACAGTTCTATGGCTACACCTTC. It specifies CASSLSPGQFYGYTF.

This chain uses TRBV5-1 with TRBJ2-4; no reliable D call. Trimming pared 4 bases from V and 1 base from J, leaving 12 bases between. This CDR3 region has 15 residues. Per the germline V gene, CDR1 is SGHRS and CDR2 is YFSETQ. The CDR3 region is CASSPDPGAKNIQYF. The DNA of the CDR3 is TGCGCCAGCAGCCCAGACCCCGGGGCCAAAAACATTCAGTACTTC.

The rearrangement links TRBV20-1 to TRBJ1-5, with TRBD1 identical over 8 bases. The CDR3 sequence is 19 residues long. J lost 2 bases, V lost 5 bases, and 20 bases had no gene match. CDR1 is DFQATT and CDR2 is SNEGSKA in the germline V gene (reference sequence). DNA for the CDR3: TGCAGTGCTCGTGGACTAAGGGACAGGAGTCGGATGGGCAATCAGCCCCAGCATTTT. Protein sequence: CSARGLRDRSRMGNQPQHF.

The chain recombines TRBV5-6 with TRBJ2-5; weak D call: TRBD1 (6 bases). The length of the CDR3 is 15 residues. The germline V gene encodes CDR1 SGHDT and CDR2 YYEEEE. Trimming stripped 3 bases from V and 5 bases from J, with 17 bases between. The CDR3 region has the DNA TGTGCCAGCAGCTGGGGGACATACAGGGCGGAGACCCAGTACTTC. Translated, it gives CASSWGTYRAETQYF. The complete variable domain, with remaining parts taken from reference TRBV5-6 and TRBJ2-5, reads DAGVTQSPTHLIKTRGQQVTLRCSPKSGHDTVSWYQQALGQGPQFIFQYYEEEERQRGNFPDRFSGHQFPNYSSELNVNALLLGDSALYLCASSWGTYRAETQYFGPGTRLLVL.

The rearrangement links TRBV2 to TRBJ1-1, with D tentatively TRBD1 (5 bases). Trimming pared 7 bases from V and 5 bases from J, leaving 11 bases between. This CDR3 has 12 residues. The germline gives CDR1 SNHLY, CDR2 FYNNEI. CDR3 sequence reads: CASKPDRTEAFF. In nucleotides, the CDR3 is TGTGCCAGCAAACCCGACAGAACTGAAGCTTTCTTT.

This chain uses TRBV7-9 with TRBJ1-4, with D unclear. Germline V gene lookup returns CDR1 SEHNR and CDR2 FQNEAQ (reference sequence). The CDR3 sequence is 16 residues long. Trimming took 5 bases from V and 5 from J, leaving 18 bases between them. CDR3 amino acids: CASSLAGLSENEKLFF. The CDR3 DNA reads as TGTGCCAGCAGCCTCGCTGGACTTTCCGAAAATGAAAAACTGTTTTTT.

The chain employs TRBV15 and TRBJ1-1; the D gene is possibly TRBD1 (5 bases). The V gene's germline CDR1 is LNHNV and CDR2 YYDKDF (reference sequence). V was pared by 6 bases and J by 1 base, with 12 bases between. The CDR3 is 14 residues long. CDR3 residues: CATSAGGENTEAFF. The DNA of the CDR3 is TGTGCCACCAGTGCGGGAGGGGAGAACACTGAAGCTTTCTTT.

This chain uses TRBV2 with TRBJ2-3; no reliable D call. V was shortened by 8 bases and J by 0 bases, with 12 bases between the two germline ends. Germline CDR1 SNHLY, CDR2 FYNNEI. CDR3 size: 14 residues. The CDR3 reads CASVLPTSTDTQYF. The CDR3 nucleotides are TGTGCCAGCGTCCTACCCACTAGCACAGATACGCAGTATTTT.

The chain joins TRBV28 to TRBJ2-3; 13 bases align to TRBD2. Trimming removed 5 bases from V and 4 bases from J; junction bases left unmatched: 9. The CDR3 contains 17 residues. Germline CDR1 is MDHEN and CDR2 is SYDVKM. The CDR3 sequence is CASSIWTSGSLSDTQYF. DNA for the CDR3: TGTGCCAGCAGTATTTGGACTAGCGGGAGCCTGTCAGATACGCAGTATTTT.

To note about this clone: Other DNA sequences in this specimen translate into the identical CDR3. V gene TRBV5-1 combines with J gene TRBJ1-1; no clear D. The V and J ends lost 4 bases and 0 bases respectively, with 10 bases between them. CDR1 is SGHRS and CDR2 is YFSETQ in the germline V gene. The CDR3 is 14 amino acids. The CDR3 protein is CASSLGVMNTEAFF. CDR3 in DNA: TGCGCCAGCAGCCTAGGCGTCATGAACACTGAAGCTTTCTTT.

This clone was seen a few times. The chain is built from TRBV7-9 and TRBJ1-3; D is uncertain. This CDR3 is built from 16 residues. CDR1 SEHNR and CDR2 FQNEAQ come from the germline V gene (reference sequence). Trimming took 5 bases from V and 0 from J, leaving 14 bases between them. CDR3 DNA: TGTGCCAGCAGCCCAGCGGCATCCCTCTCTGGAAACACCATATATTTT. It specifies CASSPAASLSGNTIYF.

This chain links TRBV6-5 with TRBJ2-4; D is unclear. Per the germline V gene, CDR1 is MNHEY and CDR2 is SVGAGI. V lost 0 bases and J lost 6, with 12 bases in between. The CDR3 totals 15 residues. The chain's CDR3 is CASSYSPFDRNIQYF. For the CDR3, the DNA is TGTGCCAGCAGTTACTCGCCTTTTGATAGAAACATTCAGTACTTC.